The next 19 T cell receptor beta chains were all read from a single sample in a study of blood T cells in healthy people across ages (dated by TCRdb to about 2015). The method was 5' RACE. Sequencing relied on an Illumina HiSeq 2500. The second PCR ran for roughly 7 to 11 cycles and used a J-beta primer mix along with a sample-barcoded 5' primer. TCRdb took the public reads, trimmed them with fastp at Q25, ran MiXCR for clone calling and kept in-frame beta chains. For every CDR3 protein sequence, its rows merge into one entry that carries the most common genes and DNA. Across this sample there are about 290,000 distinct CDR3 sequences, with around 30% seen only once. 29% of the sample is in the top ten clones. Sequencing was performed on blood. These receptors all come from a woman in her seventies in good health.

There are a few counts of this clonotype. The gene calls are TRBV29-1 and TRBJ2-4; D call uncertain. Germline V gives CDR1 SQVTM, CDR2 ANQGSEA. The V and J ends lost 4 bases and 3 bases respectively, with 13 bases between them. The CDR3 extends over 14 amino acids. The CDR3, as DNA: TGCAGCGTTGTGGGTTCCCTGGGCAAAAACATTCAGTACTTC. As protein: CSVVGSLGKNIQYF.

This clonotype was observed a few times. The chain is built from TRBV11-2 and TRBJ2-1; 11 bases are a match to TRBD1. The J call may be in error: the DNA end matches TRBJ2-7 better. Germline-derived CDR1 and CDR2 are SGHAT and FQNNGV. This CDR3 has 15 amino acids. The CDR3 nucleotides are TGTGCCAGCAGACCCGGGACAGGGGGCTCCTACGAGCAGTACTTC. This sequence encodes CASRPGTGGSYEQYF.

This clonotype showed up just a few times. The CDR3, as DNA: TGTGCCAGCAGCGTCGAAAGCCATGAGCAGTTCTTC. Its protein product is CASSVESHEQFF. The chain employs TRBV9 and TRBJ2-1, with no clear D. Germline CDR1 is SGDLS and CDR2 is YYNGEE. V lost 2 bases and J 8 bases, leaving 8 bases between the germline ends. The CDR3 is 12 amino acids.

V usage is TRBV3-1 and J usage is TRBJ2-2; a weak D match, TRBD1 (5 bases). V lost 1 base and J 1 base, leaving 7 bases between the germline ends. The CDR3 has 15 amino acids. The V gene's germline CDR1 is LGHDT and CDR2 YNNKEL (reference sequence). CDR3 sequence: CASSQGGGNTGELFF. The CDR3 nucleotides read TGTGCCAGCAGCCAAGGGGGCGGGAACACCGGGGAGCTGTTTTTT.

V usage is TRBV18 and J usage is TRBJ1-3; tentatively, D is TRBD1 (6 bases). Germline CDR1 is KGHSH and CDR2 is LQKENI. Between the trimmed V and J ends, which lost 3 bases and 4 bases, there was a span of 10 bases. The CDR3 extends over 14 amino acids. In nucleotides, the CDR3 is TGTGCCAGCTCACCGCCTCAGGGGGGAAACACCATATATTTT. Its translation: CASSPPQGGNTIYF.

This sequence joins TRBV4-3 and TRBJ2-7, with TRBD2 as a possible D gene (5 bases). Germline loops: CDR1 LGHNA, CDR2 YSLEER. Trimming removed 2 bases from V and 0 bases from J, with 8 bases in between. The CDR3 is made up of 14 amino acids. This CDR3 is CASSQRRSSYEQYF. The DNA for the CDR3 is TGCGCCAGCAGCCAACGGAGGAGCTCCTACGAGCAGTACTTC.

The chain has TRBV7-2 and TRBJ2-3; D remains unclear. The CDR3 spans 14 residues. Germline CDR1 reads SGHTA; CDR2 reads FQGNSA. V gave up 5 bases and J gave up 0 bases, with 9 bases separating them. CDR3 protein: CASSRTVSTDTQYF. In DNA form, the CDR3 reads TGTGCCAGCAGCCGAACGGTTAGCACAGATACGCAGTATTTT.

Comments on this clonotype: This sequence may be a read error, since a much larger clone differs from it by one base. The chain uses TRBV29-1 and TRBJ2-1, with D maybe TRBD2 (6 bases). This CDR3 is built from 15 residues. Looked up from germline, CDR1 is SQVTM and CDR2 is ANQGSEA. CDR3 coding DNA: TGCAGCGTTAAAGGAGGGAAGAGCTCCTACGATGAGCAGTTCTTC. Protein: CSVKGGKSSYDEQFF.

This clonotype was seen only a few times. The CDR3 sequence is CSVASTGELFF. CDR3 sequence (DNA): TGCAGCGTTGCTAGCACCGGGGAGCTGTTTTTT. The chain employs TRBV29-1 and TRBJ2-2; D call uncertain. CDR1 and CDR2 (germline): SQVTM, ANQGSEA. The V end was cut by 4 bases, the J end by 4 bases, with 4 bases between. The CDR3 contains 11 residues.

The chain combines TRBV20-1 with TRBJ1-5, with a weak D call TRBD1 (5 bases). The germline V gene encodes CDR1 DFQATT and CDR2 SNEGSKA (reference sequence). Trimming took off 1 base at V and 7 bases at J, with 14 bases between the two ends. The CDR3 covers 14 residues. The CDR3 DNA sequence: TGCAGTGCTAGAGCTCCGAAGGAGGGGCAGCCCCAGCATTTT. Translating it yields CSARAPKEGQPQHF.

CDR3 region: CASSFNHHRDADTQYF. Here the CDR3 DNA reads TGTGCCAGCAGCTTCAATCATCACCGGGACGCAGATACGCAGTATTTT. The V and J genes are TRBV7-8 and TRBJ2-3; D possibly uses TRBD1 or TRBD2 (5 bases each). The CDR3 is made up of 16 amino acids. Germline CDR1 is SGHVS and CDR2 is FQNEAQ. The V end was cut by 3 bases, the J end by 4 bases, with 17 bases between. The variable domain in full, with the rest retrieved from reference TRBV7-8 and TRBJ2-3, is GAGVSQSPRYKVAKRGQDVALRCDPISGHVSLFWYQQALGQGPEFLTYFQNEAQLDKSGLPSDRFFAERPEGSVSTLKIQRTQQEDSAVYLCASSFNHHRDADTQYFGPGTRLTVL.

This clonotype came up a few times. The rearrangement uses TRBV12-3 or TRBV12-4 and TRBJ2-6; D gene ambiguous. This CDR3 comprises 14 residues. V was pared by 3 bases and J by 0 bases, with 3 bases between. The CDR3 loop is CASSFPSGANVLTF. The CDR3 coding sequence is TGTGCCAGCAGTTTTCCCTCTGGGGCCAACGTCCTGACTTTC.

This clonotype has just a few counts. The chain combines TRBV2 with TRBJ2-3, with 7 nucleotides matching TRBD2. Germline V lookup: CDR1 SNHLY, CDR2 FYNNEI. J gave up 1 base and V 3 bases, and 4 bases lay outside the gene matches. The CDR3 loop spans 15 amino acids. The CDR3 region has the DNA TGTGCCAGCAGTGAGGGTAGCGGGCGCACAGATACGCAGTATTTT. Its translation: CASSEGSGRTDTQYF.

By proportion, this clonotype is medium-sized (0.01 to 0.1%). CDR3 nucleotide sequence: TGCAGTGCTAGAGGAAGACTAGCGGGAGGGCCCAATGAGCAGTTCTTC. This gives the protein CSARGRLAGGPNEQFF. The chain recombines TRBV20-1 with TRBJ2-1; 14 nucleotides align to TRBD2. CDR3 length: 16 amino acids. CDR1 DFQATT and CDR2 SNEGSKA come from the germline V gene (reference sequence). The ends lost 1 base at V and 6 bases at J; junction bases unmatched: 5.

This clonotype was observed many times. This sequence joins TRBV7-2 and TRBJ1-5; D unresolved. Germline assignment: CDR1 SGHTA and CDR2 FQGNSA. This CDR3 is built from 13 residues. The V end lost 1 base, the J end lost 1 base, and 2 bases lay between the germline ends. DNA for the CDR3: TGTGCCAGCAGCTTAGAGAGCAATCAGCCCCAGCATTTT. It codes for CASSLESNQPQHF.

V usage is TRBV20-1 and J usage is TRBJ2-1, with D tentatively TRBD1 (5 bases). This CDR3 is built from 16 residues. Per the germline V gene, CDR1 is DFQATT and CDR2 is SNEGSKA (reference sequence). Deletions cut 1 base from V and 1 base from J, with 14 bases between. The CDR3 DNA reads TGCAGTGCTAGAGTAGGGGCGCCAACGTCCTACAATGAGCAGTTCTTC. Translating gives CSARVGAPTSYNEQFF.

This clonotype was found a few times. The genes are TRBV29-1 and TRBJ1-6, with 7 positions matching TRBD1. The J segment lost 5 bases and the V segment lost 6 bases, leaving 7 bases of the junction unmatched. CDR1 and CDR2 (germline): SQVTM, ANQGSEA. This CDR3 region has 14 residues. DNA for the CDR3: TGCAGCGTCCGACAGGGTGGAGATAATTCACCCCTCCACTTT. Residues: CSVRQGGDNSPLHF.

In its sample, this clonotype was seen many times. J is TRBJ2-5 and V is TRBV12-3 or TRBV12-4; 7 bases are a match to TRBD2. The CDR3 contains 14 residues. J gave up 4 bases and V 3 bases, and 5 bases lay outside the gene matches. The CDR3 coding sequence is TGTGCCAGCAGTTTTGGGACGGGGGGAGAGACCCAGTACTTC. Translation: CASSFGTGGETQYF.

The chain links TRBV28 to TRBJ2-5; 8 nucleotides match TRBD2. The germline V gene has CDR1 MDHEN and CDR2 SYDVKM. V was pared by 6 bases and J by 5 bases, with 8 bases of the junction left unmatched. This CDR3 has 14 amino acids. CDR3 DNA sequence: TGTGCCAGCAGATCGATTAGCGGGACGGAGACCCAGTACTTC. Translating gives CASRSISGTETQYF.